Given below is one T cell receptor beta chain in context. The data were obtained in a study of CD8 T cells in Susac syndrome. The CDR3 runs to 18 residues. The germline CDR1 and CDR2 sequences are SGHAT and FQNNGV. V was cut by 4 bases and J by 0 bases, with 16 bases left in between. Random hexamers primed reverse transcription of about 0.5 to 1 ug RNA. TCR beta CDR3 was amplified by immunoSEQ multiplex PCR. This amplification extended across 54 Vbeta and 13 Jbeta segments. MiXCR, applied by TCRdb to the immunoSEQ multiplex PCR reads, yields one record per CDR3 protein. The repertoire holds some 18,000 distinct CDR3 sequences, roughly 95% seen once, with about 0.24% in the top ten.

Sequencing was carried out using CD8+ T cells from PBMCs. The rearrangement uses TRBV11-2 and TRBJ2-6; possible D gene TRBD1, 6 bases. The TCR sequence derives from a human donor in good health. The CDR3 coding sequence is TGTGCCAGCAGCTGGTTCGAACAGGGACCCTCTGGGGCCAACGTCCTGACTTTC. Its protein is CASSWFEQGPSGANVLTF.